This TCR beta chain originates from a study of cytomegalovirus exposure and HLA in healthy donors. CDR3 length: 14 amino acids. From germline, CDR1 is SQVTM and CDR2 ANQGSEA. Trimming cost V 1 base and J 4 bases; bases outside gene matches: 6. There are a few counts of this clone. Its target is not known. General study points: As a later analysis showed, several of the most significant clusters appeared to be linked to common viral pathogens.

Primers for the PCR totalled 60 Vbeta and 13 Jbeta. Method: immunoSEQ multiplex PCR; TCRdb's copy keeps in-frame clones and lacks some. The sample consists of about 180,000 clones, 84% of them appearing once. The specimen sequenced was PBMCs. This clonotype originated in a boy aged 2 to 10 in good health and CMV-seronegative. The V and J genes are TRBV29-1 and TRBJ2-5, with 7 bases that match TRBD1. The DNA for the CDR3 is TGCAGCGTTGAAGTCTCGACAGGGCGAGAGACCCAGTACTTC. This codes for CSVEVSTGRETQYF. The entire variable domain, with the rest obtained from reference TRBV29-1 and TRBJ2-5, is as follows: SAVISQKPSRDICQRGTSLTIQCQVDSQVTMMFWYRQQPGQSLTLIATANQGSEATYESGFVIDKFPISRPNLTFSTLTVSNMSPEDSSIYLCSVEVSTGRETQYFGPGTRLLVL.